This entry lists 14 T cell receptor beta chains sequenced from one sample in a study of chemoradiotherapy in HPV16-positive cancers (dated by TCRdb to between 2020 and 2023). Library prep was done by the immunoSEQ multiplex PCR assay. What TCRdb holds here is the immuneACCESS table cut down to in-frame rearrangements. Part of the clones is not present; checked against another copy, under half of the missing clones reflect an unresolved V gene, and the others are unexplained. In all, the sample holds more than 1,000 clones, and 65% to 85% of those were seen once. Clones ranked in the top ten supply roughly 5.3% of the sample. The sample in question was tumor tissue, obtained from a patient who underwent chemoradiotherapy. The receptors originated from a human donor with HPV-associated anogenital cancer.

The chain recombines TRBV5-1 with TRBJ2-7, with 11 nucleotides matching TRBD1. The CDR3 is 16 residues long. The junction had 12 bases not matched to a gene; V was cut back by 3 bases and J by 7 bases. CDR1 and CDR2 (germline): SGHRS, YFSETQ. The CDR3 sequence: CASSWRTGGASWEQYF. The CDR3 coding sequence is TGCGCCAGCAGCTGGAGGACAGGGGGCGCCTCGTGGGAGCAGTACTTC.

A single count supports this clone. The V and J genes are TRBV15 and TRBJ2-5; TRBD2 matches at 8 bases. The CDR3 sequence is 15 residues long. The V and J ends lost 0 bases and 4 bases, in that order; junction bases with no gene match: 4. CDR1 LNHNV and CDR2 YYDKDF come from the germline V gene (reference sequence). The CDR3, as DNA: TGTGCCACCAGCAGAGATCCGGGGGGGGCAGAGACCCAGTACTTC. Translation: CATSRDPGGAETQYF.

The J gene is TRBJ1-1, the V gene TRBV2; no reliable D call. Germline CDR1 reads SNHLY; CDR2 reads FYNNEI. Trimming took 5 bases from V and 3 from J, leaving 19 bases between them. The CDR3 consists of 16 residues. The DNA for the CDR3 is TGTGCCAGCAGTCCAAATTGGGGTGGGCATTACACTGAAGCTTTCTTT. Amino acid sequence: CASSPNWGGHYTEAFF.

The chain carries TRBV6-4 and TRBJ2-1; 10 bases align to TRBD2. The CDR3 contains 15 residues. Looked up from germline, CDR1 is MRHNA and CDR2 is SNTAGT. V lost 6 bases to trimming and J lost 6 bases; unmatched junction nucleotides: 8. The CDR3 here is CASREAAGGPNEQFF. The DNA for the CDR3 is TGTGCCAGCAGGGAGGCAGCGGGGGGGCCCAATGAGCAGTTCTTC.

The CDR3 region has the DNA TGTGCCAGTAGTACGCAGGCTAGCAATCAGCCCCAGCATTTT. Translated, it gives CASSTQASNQPQHF. The chain has TRBV19 and TRBJ1-5; no clear D. Germline CDR1 LNHDA, CDR2 SQIVND (reference sequence). V dropped 4 bases and J dropped 0 bases, with 7 bases sitting between them. CDR3 length equals 14 residues.

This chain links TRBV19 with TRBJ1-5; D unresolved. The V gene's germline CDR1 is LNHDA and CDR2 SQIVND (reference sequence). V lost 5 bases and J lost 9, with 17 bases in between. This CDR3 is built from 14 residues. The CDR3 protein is CASSAPGFPGPQHF. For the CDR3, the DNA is TGTGCCAGTAGTGCCCCGGGATTCCCGGGGCCCCAGCATTTT.

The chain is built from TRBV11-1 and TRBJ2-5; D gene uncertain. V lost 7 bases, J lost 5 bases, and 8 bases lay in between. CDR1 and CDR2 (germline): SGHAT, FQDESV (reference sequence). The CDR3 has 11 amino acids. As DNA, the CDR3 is TGTGCCAGCAAACAGTTGGAGACCCAGTACTTC. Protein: CASKQLETQYF.

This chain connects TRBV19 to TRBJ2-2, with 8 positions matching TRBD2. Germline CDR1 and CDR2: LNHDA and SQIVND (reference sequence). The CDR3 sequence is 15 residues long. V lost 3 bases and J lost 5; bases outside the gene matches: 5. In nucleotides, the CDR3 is TGTGCCAGTAGTATGGTAGCGGGGATAACCGGGGAGCTGTTTTTT. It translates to CASSMVAGITGELFF. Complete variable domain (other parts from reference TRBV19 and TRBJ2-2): DGGITQSPKYLFRKEGQNVTLSCEQNLNHDAMYWYRQDPGQGLRLIYYSQIVNDFQKGDIAEGYSVSREKKESFPLTVTSAQKNPTAFYLCASSMVAGITGELFFGEGSRLTVL.

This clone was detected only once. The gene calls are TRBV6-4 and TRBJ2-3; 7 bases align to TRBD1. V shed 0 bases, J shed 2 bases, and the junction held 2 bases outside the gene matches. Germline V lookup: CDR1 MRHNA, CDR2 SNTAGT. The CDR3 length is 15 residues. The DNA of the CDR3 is TGTGCCAGCAGTGACTCAGGGGGCGCCACAGATACGCAGTATTTT. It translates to CASSDSGGATDTQYF.

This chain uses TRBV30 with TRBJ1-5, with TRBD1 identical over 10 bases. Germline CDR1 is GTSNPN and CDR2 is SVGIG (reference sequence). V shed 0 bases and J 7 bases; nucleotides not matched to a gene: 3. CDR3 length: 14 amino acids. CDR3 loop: CAWSVGQGEQPQHF. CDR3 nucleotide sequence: TGTGCCTGGAGTGTTGGACAGGGGGAACAGCCCCAGCATTTT. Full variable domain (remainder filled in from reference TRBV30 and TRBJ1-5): SQTIHQWPATLVQPVGSPLSLECTVEGTSNPNLYWYRQAAGRGLQLLFYSVGIGQISSEVPQNLSASRPQDRQFILSSKKLLLSDSGFYLCAWSVGQGEQPQHFGDGTRLSIL.

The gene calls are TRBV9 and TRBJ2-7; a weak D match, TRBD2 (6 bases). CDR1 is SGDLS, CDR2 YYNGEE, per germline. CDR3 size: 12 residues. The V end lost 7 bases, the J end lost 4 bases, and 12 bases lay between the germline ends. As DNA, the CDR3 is TGTGCCAGCGGCGGAGGGACGTACGAGCAGTACTTC. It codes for CASGGGTYEQYF.

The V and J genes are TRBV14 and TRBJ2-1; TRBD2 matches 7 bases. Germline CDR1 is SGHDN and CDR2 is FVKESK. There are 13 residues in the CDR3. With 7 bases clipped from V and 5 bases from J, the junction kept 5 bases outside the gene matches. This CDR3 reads CASKGLVNNEQFF. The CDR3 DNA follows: TGTGCCAGCAAAGGACTAGTTAACAATGAGCAGTTCTTC.

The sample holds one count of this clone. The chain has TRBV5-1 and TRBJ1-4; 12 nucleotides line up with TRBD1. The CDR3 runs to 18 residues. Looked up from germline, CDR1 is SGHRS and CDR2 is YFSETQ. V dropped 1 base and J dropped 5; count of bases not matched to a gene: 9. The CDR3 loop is CASSLLGGQGATNEKLFF. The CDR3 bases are TGCGCCAGCAGCTTGCTCGGGGGACAGGGGGCGACGAATGAAAAACTGTTTTTT.

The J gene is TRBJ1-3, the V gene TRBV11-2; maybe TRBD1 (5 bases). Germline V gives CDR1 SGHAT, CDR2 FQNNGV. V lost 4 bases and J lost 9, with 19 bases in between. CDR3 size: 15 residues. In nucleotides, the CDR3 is TGTGCCAGCAGCTCCCGGACTGGGGCGAGTGGCACCATATATTTT. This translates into CASSSRTGASGTIYF.